The source of this TCR beta chain is a study of cytomegalovirus exposure and HLA in healthy donors. Germline values: CDR1 SNHLY, CDR2 FYNNEI. The CDR3 runs to 14 residues. Trimming cost V 7 bases and J 7 bases; bases outside gene matches: 7. Here immunoSEQ multiplex PCR was the method, and the copy in TCRdb shows in-frame clones only, minus some. The sample has about 150,000 clones, about 95% seen once; the top ten hold over 1.5%. The sample taken for sequencing was PBMCs. This sequence joins TRBV2 and TRBJ1-4; 9 bases match TRBD1. The sequence was obtained from a man between 18 and 29 years old in good health and CMV-seropositive. The CDR3 coding sequence is TGTGCCAGCAACAAGGGACAGGGAAGTGAAAAACTGTTTTTT. This translates into CASNKGQGSEKLFF. The whole variable domain, filled in from reference TRBV2 and TRBJ1-4, reads EPEVTQTPSHQVTQMGQEVILRCVPISNHLYFYWYRQILGQKVEFLVSFYNNEISEKSEIFDDQFSVERPDGSNFTLKIRSTKLEDSAMYFCASNKGQGSEKLFFGSGTQLSVL.